The 18 T cell receptor beta chains below all came from one sample that was sequenced in a study of early T cells in non-severe SARS-CoV-2 infection. TCRdb passed the 5' RACE reads through MiXCR, listing each CDR3 protein once. The sample records 80,000 or so distinct CDR3 sequences, more than 13% being singletons. The sequencing sample was made of whole blood. The receptors shown here come from an adult who was a healthcare worker with PCR-confirmed SARS-CoV-2 infection or an uninfected control (not recorded which).

This clonotype was counted a few times. The rearrangement joins TRBV6-1 to TRBJ1-5; D is unclear. In germline, CDR1 is MNHNS, CDR2 SASEGT. The CDR3 extends over 14 amino acids. V lost 2 bases to trimming and J lost 3 bases, with 8 bases between them. The CDR3, as DNA: TGTGCCAGCAGTGAAACGGGGAACAATCAGCCCCAGCATTTT. This translates into CASSETGNNQPQHF.

This clonotype was picked up many times. The J gene is TRBJ2-7, the V gene TRBV20-1; D is uncertain. This CDR3 contains 13 residues. CDR1 and CDR2 (germline): DFQATT, SNEGSKA (reference sequence). V lost 5 bases to trimming and J lost 0 bases, with 11 bases between them. The CDR3 DNA sequence: TGCAGTGCTGTAGTTCCGGCCTCCTACGAGCAGTACTTC. Translation: CSAVVPASYEQYF.

This clonotype was counted a few times. The gene calls are TRBV29-1 and TRBJ2-5, with D possibly being TRBD2 (5 bases). V lost 5 bases and J lost 2, with 12 bases in between. The CDR3 runs to 13 residues. The germline V gene encodes CDR1 SQVTM and CDR2 ANQGSEA. The CDR3, as DNA: TGCAGCGTTACAGCGGCGGCACAAGAGACCCAGTACTTC. Amino acids: CSVTAAAQETQYF.

This clonotype appeared a few times. The chain links TRBV28 to TRBJ1-6, with D uncertain. Germline V lookup: CDR1 MDHEN, CDR2 SYDVKM. This CDR3 has 13 amino acids. Deletions cut 9 bases from V and 8 bases from J, with 14 bases between. The CDR3 loop reads CASPREAYSPLHF. Written as DNA, the CDR3 is TGTGCCAGTCCCCGCGAAGCGTATTCACCCCTCCACTTT. The whole variable domain, remainder taken from reference TRBV28 and TRBJ1-6, is DVKVTQSSRYLVKRTGEKVFLECVQDMDHENMFWYRQDPGLGLRLIYFSYDVKMKEKGDIPEGYSVSREKKERFSLILESASTNQTSMYLCASPREAYSPLHFGNGTRLTVT.

The table lists this clonotype with many counts. This sequence joins TRBV7-6 and TRBJ2-3; 11 bases are a match to TRBD2. V lost 1 base to trimming and J lost 2 bases; unmatched junction nucleotides: 11. The V gene's germline CDR1 is SGHVS and CDR2 FNYEAQ. There are 19 residues in the CDR3. The CDR3 bases are TGTGCCAGCAGCTTAGAGCGGGAAGGACTAGCGGGTTACACAGATACGCAGTATTTT. The encoded protein is CASSLEREGLAGYTDTQYF.

This clonotype was observed a handful of times. The V gene is TRBV5-8, the J gene TRBJ2-1; TRBD1 matches 8 bases. The V gene's germline CDR1 is SGHTS and CDR2 YDEGEE. The V gene end was trimmed by 7 bases and the J gene end by 1 base; junction bases not matched to a gene: 7. There are 15 residues in the CDR3. The CDR3 spells CASGIQGGSYNEQFF. The CDR3 bases are TGTGCCAGCGGTATACAGGGGGGTTCCTACAATGAGCAGTTCTTC.

This clonotype showed up just a few times. The chain combines TRBV5-1 with TRBJ1-4; the match to TRBD1 covers 9 bases. The CDR3 extends over 15 amino acids. Germline assignment: CDR1 SGHRS and CDR2 YFSETQ. V was pared by 0 bases and J by 8 bases, with 5 bases of the junction left unmatched. The CDR3, as DNA: TGCGCCAGCAGCTTGGTTGGACAGGGGAGAGAAAAACTGTTTTTT. Protein sequence: CASSLVGQGREKLFF. Looking up the rest from reference TRBV5-1 and TRBJ1-4 gives the full variable domain: KAGVTQTPRYLIKTRGQQVTLSCSPISGHRSVSWYQQTPGQGLQFLFEYFSETQRNKGNFPGRFSGRQFSNSRSEMNVSTLELGDSALYLCASSLVGQGREKLFFGSGTQLSVL.

In its sample, this clonotype was seen many times. The chain recombines TRBV6-2 or TRBV6-3 with TRBJ2-7, with D possibly called TRBD1 or TRBD2 (5 bases each). V lost 10 bases to trimming and J lost 4 bases, with 17 bases between them. Germline-derived CDR1 and CDR2 are MNHEY and SVGEGT. There are 13 residues in the CDR3. CDR3 amino acids: CAISPGPLYEQYF. In DNA form, the CDR3 reads TGTGCCATCTCGCCGGGACCCTTATACGAGCAGTACTTC.

This clonotype occurred a few times. V gene TRBV29-1 combines with J gene TRBJ2-3; TRBD2 matches 15 bases. The germline V gene encodes CDR1 SQVTM and CDR2 ANQGSEA. The CDR3 runs to 16 residues. With 6 bases clipped from V and 4 bases from J, the junction kept 8 bases outside the gene matches. DNA of the CDR3: TGCAGCGTGGCCGGGACTAGCGGGAGGAGAGCAGATACGCAGTATTTT. This sequence encodes CSVAGTSGRRADTQYF.

The sample holds many counts of this clonotype. The J gene is TRBJ2-2, the V gene TRBV29-1; perhaps TRBD1 as D (6 bases). The germline V and J ends were trimmed by 4 bases and 4 bases, with 13 bases remaining between them. In germline, CDR1 is SQVTM, CDR2 ANQGSEA. The CDR3 is made up of 14 amino acids. CDR3 loop: CSVGGGTGTGELFF. The CDR3 DNA follows: TGCAGCGTTGGAGGGGGAACCGGCACCGGGGAGCTGTTTTTT.

Worth noting for this clonotype: The junction does not match germline at one end; this may be a read error. The chain employs TRBV7-7 and TRBJ2-3; 10 bases line up with TRBD1. CDR3 length equals 16 residues. Germline V CDR1 and CDR2: SSHAT, FNYEAQ (reference sequence). CDR3 DNA sequence: TGTGCTAGCAGCTTAGACGGGACAGGGGGCACAGATACGCAGTATTTT. Amino acid sequence: CASSLDGTGGTDTQYF.

This chain joins TRBV3-1 and TRBJ2-7, with TRBD2 identical over 7 bases. The V gene's germline CDR1 is LGHDT and CDR2 YNNKEL (reference sequence). Trimming at V came to 6 bases and at J to 7 bases, leaving 21 bases not matched to a gene. This CDR3 is built from 17 residues. CDR3 bases: TGTGCCAGCAGTTCCAGGCCTCGGGGGGTGCCATCCTGGGAGCAGTACTTC. Translated, it gives CASSSRPRGVPSWEQYF.

J is TRBJ1-2 and V is TRBV7-9; possible D gene TRBD1, 6 bases. The CDR3 runs 13 residues. V shed 4 bases and J shed 8 bases, with 14 bases lying between them. From germline, CDR1 is SEHNR and CDR2 FQNEAQ (reference sequence). The CDR3 DNA sequence: TGTGCCAGCAGCTCGATACAGGGTGGCGGCTACACCTTC. Translation gives CASSSIQGGGYTF.

This clonotype was detected ten times or more. This chain joins TRBV7-9 and TRBJ1-4, with D possibly TRBD1 on 6 matching bases. Between the trimmed V and J ends, which lost 1 base and 6 bases, there was a span of 12 bases. The CDR3 contains 15 residues. From germline, CDR1 is SEHNR and CDR2 FQNEAQ (reference sequence). CDR3 bases: TGTGCCAGCAGCTTAGATCGGGGGGCGGATGAAAAACTGTTTTTT. Translated: CASSLDRGADEKLFF.

A few counts support this clonotype. J is TRBJ2-7 and V is TRBV2; D is possibly TRBD2 (6 bases). Trimming shortened V by 4 bases and J by 1 base, and 14 bases separated the two germline ends. The CDR3 spans 15 residues. Germline values: CDR1 SNHLY, CDR2 FYNNEI. The CDR3 DNA follows: TGTGCCAGCAGTGGGTCTAGCGTCTGGTCCTACGAGCAGTACTTC. Its translation: CASSGSSVWSYEQYF.

The rearrangement links TRBV6-6 to TRBJ2-3; 14 positions agree with TRBD2. The CDR3 totals 17 residues. The V and J ends lost 4 bases and 6 bases, in that order; junction bases with no gene match: 9. Germline lookup yields CDR1 MNHNY and CDR2 SVGAGI (reference sequence). The CDR3 nucleotides are TGTGCCAGCAGTTTCGGGACTAGCGGGGGTTACAGGGATACGCAGTATTTT. This translates into CASSFGTSGGYRDTQYF.

Points on this clonotype: An end of the junction differs from the germline gene, which may be a read error. The chain joins TRBV18 to TRBJ2-3; D remains unclear. The CDR3 sequence is 15 residues long. Looked up from germline, CDR1 is KGHSH and CDR2 is LQKENI. The CDR3 coding sequence is TGTGTCAGCTCACCAAACTCCCCGGGCACAGATACGCAGTATTTT. Encoded protein: CVSSPNSPGTDTQYF.

The chain carries TRBV19 and TRBJ1-2, with TRBD1 matching 9 bases. V was clipped by 9 bases and J by 4 bases; unmatched bases: 6. Germline V gene sequence: CDR1 LNHDA, CDR2 SQIVND (reference sequence). The CDR3 has 13 amino acids. CDR3 in DNA: TGTGCCAGCAACAGGGGGCGCGGCTATGGCTACACCTTC. This encodes CASNRGRGYGYTF. The variable domain in full, with the rest retrieved from reference TRBV19 and TRBJ1-2, is DGGITQSPKYLFRKEGQNVTLSCEQNLNHDAMYWYRQDPGQGLRLIYYSQIVNDFQKGDIAEGYSVSREKKESFPLTVTSAQKNPTAFYLCASNRGRGYGYTFGSGTRLTVV.